This is a list of T cell receptor beta chains from one sample in a study of shared clonotypes between healthy human individuals. Sequencing used immunoSEQ multiplex PCR; TCRdb keeps in-frame clones, though not all of them. This table has 1.4 million or so clones, approximately 98.5% appearing once. The specimen sequenced was naive CD4+ T cells sorted from blood. The origin of the receptors is a man aged 30-40 years in good health. CDR3s include the opening cysteine and the closing phenylalanine or tryptophan. D genes are given only for firm matches. Not every row has a clone size; where given, it reads once, few, many or a size class.

size	D	J	V	CDR3	DNA
NA	NA	TRBJ2-1	TRBV9	CASSANSYNEQFF	TGTGCCAGCAGCGCAAATAGTTACAATGAGCAGTTCTTC
NA	NA	TRBJ2-2	TRBV5-6	CASSFLGPGELFF	TGTGCCAGCAGCTTTCTGGGCCCCGGGGAGCTGTTTTTT
NA	NA	TRBJ2-5	TRBV28	CASSATGIGVETQYF	TGTGCCAGCAGCGCAACAGGAATAGGTGTAGAGACCCAGTACTTC
NA	TRBD2	TRBJ2-6	TRBV28	CASSGLAGGSSGANVLTF	TGTGCCAGCAGCGGACTAGCGGGAGGCTCCTCTGGGGCCAACGTCCTGACTTTC
NA	NA	TRBJ1-5	TRBV7-9	CASSRVIAIDSNQPQHF	TGTGCCAGCAGCCGGGTGATTGCCATAGATAGCAATCAGCCCCAGCATTTT
NA	NA	TRBJ2-1	TRBV4-1	CASSQPISPRGRGQFF	TGCGCCAGCAGCCAGCCAATCTCTCCACGGGGTCGTGGGCAGTTCTTC
NA	NA	TRBJ2-6	TRBV5-6	CATQELGASSGANVLTF	TGTGCCACCCAAGAACTGGGGGCGTCATCTGGGGCCAACGTCCTGACTTTC
once	NA	TRBJ1-4	TRBV18	CASSPTSGGIGKLFF	TGTGCCAGCTCACCTACTTCCGGCGGGATTGGAAAACTGTTTTTT
NA	NA	TRBJ1-5	TRBV6-1	CASSAGIYSNQPQHF	TGTGCCAGCAGTGCAGGGATCTATAGCAATCAGCCCCAGCATTTT
NA	TRBD1	TRBJ1-4	TRBV2	CASSPDRGREKLFF	TGTGCCAGCAGTCCCGACAGGGGGCGTGAAAAACTGTTTTTT
once	NA	TRBJ1-5	TRBV6-4	CASSDSGGNQPQHF	TGTGCCAGCAGTGACTCGGGAGGGAATCAGCCCCAGCATTTT
NA	TRBD2	TRBJ2-7	TRBV15	CATSRDGVGLAGGHEQYF	TGTGCCACCAGCAGAGATGGCGTCGGGCTAGCGGGAGGCCACGAGCAGTACTTC
NA	NA	TRBJ2-1	TRBV5-1	CASSRGLGSVEQFF	TGCGCCAGCAGCCGCGGACTGGGGAGTGTTGAGCAGTTCTTC
NA	NA	TRBJ1-1	TRBV13	CASSLHSNRRNTEAFF	TGTGCCAGCAGCTTACACTCTAACAGGAGGAACACTGAAGCTTTCTTT
NA	NA	TRBJ2-1	TRBV2	CASSVLRLVGYNEQFF	TGTGCCAGCAGTGTTCTCCGACTAGTAGGGTACAATGAGCAGTTCTTC
NA	TRBD2	TRBJ2-1	TRBV5-1	CASSLTLAGASYNEQFF	TGCGCCAGCAGCTTGACACTAGCGGGAGCTTCCTACAATGAGCAGTTCTTC
NA	TRBD2	TRBJ2-1	TRBV5-4	CASSLVPGGVNEQFF	TGTGCCAGCAGCTTGGTCCCGGGAGGCGTAAATGAGCAGTTCTTC
NA	NA	TRBJ1-5	TRBV7-6	CASSRFLRGARDQPQHF	TGTGCCAGCAGCCGCTTTCTTCGAGGGGCGCGGGATCAGCCCCAGCATTTT
NA	NA	TRBJ2-7	TRBV20-1	CSAQYRYEQYF	TGCAGTGCCCAGTATCGATACGAGCAGTACTTC
NA	NA	TRBJ2-1	TRBV28	CASSYWVGSSSYNEQFF	TGTGCCAGCAGTTACTGGGTGGGCAGTAGCTCCTACAATGAGCAGTTCTTC
NA	TRBD2	TRBJ2-3	TRBV10-3	CATSSGRASDTQYF	TGTGCCACTTCTAGCGGGAGGGCCTCAGATACGCAGTATTTT
NA	NA	TRBJ2-7	TRBV5-1	CASSANAPREQYF	TGCGCCAGCAGCGCCAACGCCCCCCGCGAGCAGTACTTC
NA	NA	TRBJ2-1	TRBV30	CAWSLSGDEQFF	TGTGCCTGGAGCCTCAGTGGCGATGAGCAGTTCTTC
once	NA	TRBJ1-1	TRBV28	CASSFVGFQAFF	TGTGCCAGCAGTTTCGTGGGGTTTCAAGCTTTCTTT
NA	TRBD2	TRBJ2-3	TRBV29-1	CSVAGTSGKTPDTQYF	TGCAGCGTGGCCGGGACTAGCGGGAAGACCCCAGATACGCAGTATTTT
NA	TRBD2	TRBJ2-7	TRBV28	CASSNGLAGGRYEQYF	TGTGCCAGCAGCAACGGACTAGCGGGGGGTCGATACGAGCAGTACTTC
NA	NA	TRBJ1-3	TRBV5-1	CASSLESTHSGNTIYF	TGCGCCAGCAGCTTGGAGTCAACCCACTCTGGAAACACCATATATTTT